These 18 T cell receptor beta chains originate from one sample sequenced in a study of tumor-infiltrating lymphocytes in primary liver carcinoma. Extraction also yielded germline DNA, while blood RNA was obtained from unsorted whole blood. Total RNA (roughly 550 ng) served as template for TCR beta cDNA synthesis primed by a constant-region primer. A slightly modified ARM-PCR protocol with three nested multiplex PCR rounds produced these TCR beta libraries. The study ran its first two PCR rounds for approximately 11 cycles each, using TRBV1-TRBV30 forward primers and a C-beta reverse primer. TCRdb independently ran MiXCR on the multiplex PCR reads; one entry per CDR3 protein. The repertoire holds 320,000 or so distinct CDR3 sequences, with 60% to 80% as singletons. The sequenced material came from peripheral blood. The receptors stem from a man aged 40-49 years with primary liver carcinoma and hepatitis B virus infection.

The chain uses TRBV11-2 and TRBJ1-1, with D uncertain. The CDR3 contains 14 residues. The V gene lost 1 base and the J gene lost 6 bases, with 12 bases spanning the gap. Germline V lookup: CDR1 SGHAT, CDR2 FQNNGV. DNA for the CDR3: TGTGCCAGCAGCTTAGGTTTATTGAGCGCTGAAGCTTTCTTT. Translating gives CASSLGLLSAEAFF.

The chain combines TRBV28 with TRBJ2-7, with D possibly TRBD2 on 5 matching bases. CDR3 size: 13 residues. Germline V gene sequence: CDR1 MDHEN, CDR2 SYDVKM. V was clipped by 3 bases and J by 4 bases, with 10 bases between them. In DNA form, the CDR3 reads TGTGCCAGCAGTTTGAGGCCGGGATACGAGCAGTACTTC. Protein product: CASSLRPGYEQYF. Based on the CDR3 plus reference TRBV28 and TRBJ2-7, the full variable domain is DVKVTQSSRYLVKRTGEKVFLECVQDMDHENMFWYRQDPGLGLRLIYFSYDVKMKEKGDIPEGYSVSREKKERFSLILESASTNQTSMYLCASSLRPGYEQYFGPGTRLTVT.

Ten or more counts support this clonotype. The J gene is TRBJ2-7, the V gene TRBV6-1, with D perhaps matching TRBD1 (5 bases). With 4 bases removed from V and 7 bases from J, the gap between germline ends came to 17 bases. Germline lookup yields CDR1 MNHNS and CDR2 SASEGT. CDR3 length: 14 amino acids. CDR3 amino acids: CASSADTTVGEQYF. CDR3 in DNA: TGTGCCAGCAGTGCGGACACCACGGTAGGGGAGCAGTACTTC.

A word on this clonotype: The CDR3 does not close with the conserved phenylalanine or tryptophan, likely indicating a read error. CDR3 DNA: TGCAGCGTTGAAGATCAAAGGGGGCTGCTGGGGGTAACTGAAGCTTTCTTA. Translated, it gives CSVEDQRGLLGVTEAFL. This chain connects TRBV29-1 to TRBJ1-1; 7 positions agree with TRBD1. Germline V lookup: CDR1 SQVTM, CDR2 ANQGSEA. V shed 0 bases, J shed 5 bases, and the junction held 15 bases outside the gene matches. The CDR3 sequence is 17 residues long.

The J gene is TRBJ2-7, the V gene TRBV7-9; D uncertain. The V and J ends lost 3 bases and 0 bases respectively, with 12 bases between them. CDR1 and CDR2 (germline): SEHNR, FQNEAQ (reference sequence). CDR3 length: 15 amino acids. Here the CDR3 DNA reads TGTGCCAGCAGCTTGGACCCCCAAACCTCCTACGAGCAGTACTTC. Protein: CASSLDPQTSYEQYF.

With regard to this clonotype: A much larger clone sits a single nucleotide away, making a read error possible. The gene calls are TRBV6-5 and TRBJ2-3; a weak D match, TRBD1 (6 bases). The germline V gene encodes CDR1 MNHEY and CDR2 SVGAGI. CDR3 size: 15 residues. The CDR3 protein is CASSYSVPRTDTHYF. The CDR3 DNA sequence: TGTGCCAGCAGTTACTCCGTACCCAGGACAGATACGCACTATTTT.

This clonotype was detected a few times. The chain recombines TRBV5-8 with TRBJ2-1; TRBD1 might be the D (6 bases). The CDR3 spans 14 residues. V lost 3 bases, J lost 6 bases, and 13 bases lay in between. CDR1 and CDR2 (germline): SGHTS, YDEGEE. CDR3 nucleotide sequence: TGTGCCAGCAGCTCGAACAGGGTTGCCAATGAGCAGTTCTTC. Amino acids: CASSSNRVANEQFF.

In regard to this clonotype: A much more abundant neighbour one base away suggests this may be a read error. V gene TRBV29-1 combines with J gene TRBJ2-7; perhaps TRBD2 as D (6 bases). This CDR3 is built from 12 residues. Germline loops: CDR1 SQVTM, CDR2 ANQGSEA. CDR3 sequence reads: CRPSLDYHEQYF. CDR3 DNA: TGCAGGCCCTCCCTGGACTACCACGAGCAGTACTTC.

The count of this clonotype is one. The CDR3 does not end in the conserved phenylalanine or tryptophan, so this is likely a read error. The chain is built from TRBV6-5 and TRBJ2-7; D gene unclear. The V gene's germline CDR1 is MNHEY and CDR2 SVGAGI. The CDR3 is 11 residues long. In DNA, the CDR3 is TGTGTCAGCAGTTCGGGTCGCGAGCAGTACTTG. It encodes CVSSSGREQYL.

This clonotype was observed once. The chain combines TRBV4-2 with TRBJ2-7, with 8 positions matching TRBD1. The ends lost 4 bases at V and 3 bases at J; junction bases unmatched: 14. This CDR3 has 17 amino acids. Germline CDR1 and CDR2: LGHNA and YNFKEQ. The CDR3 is CASSRCVDPGQDYEQYF. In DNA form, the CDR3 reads TGTGCCAGCAGCCGGTGTGTAGACCCGGGACAGGACTACGAGCAGTACTTC.

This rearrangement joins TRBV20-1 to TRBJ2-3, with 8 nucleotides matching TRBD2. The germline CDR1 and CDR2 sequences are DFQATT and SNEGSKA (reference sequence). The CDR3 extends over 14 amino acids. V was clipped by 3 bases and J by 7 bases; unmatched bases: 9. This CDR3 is CSARDSGTPNTQYF. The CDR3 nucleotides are TGCAGTGCTAGGGATAGCGGGACTCCTAATACGCAGTATTTT.

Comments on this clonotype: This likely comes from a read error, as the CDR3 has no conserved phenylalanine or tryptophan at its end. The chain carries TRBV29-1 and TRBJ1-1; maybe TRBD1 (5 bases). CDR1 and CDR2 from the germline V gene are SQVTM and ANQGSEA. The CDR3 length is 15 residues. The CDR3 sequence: CSVAPGWGMNSEAFY. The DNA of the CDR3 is TGCAGCGTTGCCCCAGGGTGGGGGATGAACAGTGAAGCTTTCTAT.

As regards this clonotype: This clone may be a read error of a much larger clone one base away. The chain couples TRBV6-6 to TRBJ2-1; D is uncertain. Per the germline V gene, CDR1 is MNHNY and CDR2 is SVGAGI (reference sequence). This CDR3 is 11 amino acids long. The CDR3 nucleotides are TGTGCCAGCAGTCCTAACAATGAGCAGTCCTTC. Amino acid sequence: CASSPNNEQSF.

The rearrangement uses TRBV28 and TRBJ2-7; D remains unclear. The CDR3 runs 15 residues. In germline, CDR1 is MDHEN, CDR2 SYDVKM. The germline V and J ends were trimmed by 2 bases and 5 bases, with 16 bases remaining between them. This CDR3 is CASSLSAATGHEQYF. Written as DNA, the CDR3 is TGTGCCAGCAGTTTAAGCGCGGCGACGGGCCACGAGCAGTACTTC.

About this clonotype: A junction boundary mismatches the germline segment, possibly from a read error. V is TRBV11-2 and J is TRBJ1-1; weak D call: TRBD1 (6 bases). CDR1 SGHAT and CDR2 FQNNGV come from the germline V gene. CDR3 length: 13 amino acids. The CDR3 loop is CSSNVDRNTEAFF. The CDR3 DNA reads TGTTCCAGTAACGTGGACAGGAACACTGAAGCTTTCTTT. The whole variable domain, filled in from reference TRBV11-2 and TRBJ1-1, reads EAGVAQSPRYKIIEKRQSVAFWCNPISGHATLYWYQQILGQGPKLLIQFQNNGVVDDSQLPKDRFSAERLKGVDSTLKIQPAKLEDSAVYLCSSNVDRNTEAFFGQGTRLTVV.

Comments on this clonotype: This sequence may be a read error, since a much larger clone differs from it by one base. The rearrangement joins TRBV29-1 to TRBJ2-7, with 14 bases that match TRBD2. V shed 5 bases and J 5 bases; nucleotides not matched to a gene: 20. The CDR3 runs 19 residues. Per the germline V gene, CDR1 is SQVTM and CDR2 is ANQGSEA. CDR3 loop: CSVSPRETSGRDGSHEQYF. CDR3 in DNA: TGCAGCGTTTCCCCCAGGGAGACTAGCGGGAGGGACGGGTCCCACGAGCAGTACTTC.

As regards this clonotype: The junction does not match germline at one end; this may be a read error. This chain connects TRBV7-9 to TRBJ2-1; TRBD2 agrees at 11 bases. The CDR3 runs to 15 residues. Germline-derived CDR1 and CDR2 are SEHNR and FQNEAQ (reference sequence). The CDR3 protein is CASSLFGSGRVEQIF. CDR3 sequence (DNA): TGTGCCAGCAGCTTATTCGGTAGCGGGAGGGTTGAGCAGATCTTC.

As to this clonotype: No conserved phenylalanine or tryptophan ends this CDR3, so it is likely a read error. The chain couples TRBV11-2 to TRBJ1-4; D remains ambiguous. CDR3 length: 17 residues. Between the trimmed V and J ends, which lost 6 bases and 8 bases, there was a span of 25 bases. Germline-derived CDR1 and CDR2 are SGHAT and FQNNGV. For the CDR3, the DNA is TGTGCCAGCAGTTTACAGAGACGAAGCCGCTCGGGGGAAAAACTGTTTTTA. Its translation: CASSLQRRSRSGEKLFL.